The 30 T cell receptor beta chains presented below share a single source sample, sequenced in a study of blood T cell repertoires in COVID-19. Libraries were prepared by immunoSEQ multiplex PCR; TCRdb keeps only in-frame clonotypes and omits some of them. Of roughly 140,000 clones listed, approximately 85% are singletons. The sample taken for sequencing was peripheral blood. These receptor sequences come from a man in his 70s with acute or convalescent COVID-19.

This clone was found once. This chain connects TRBV7-6 to TRBJ1-1; possible D gene TRBD1, 6 bases. In germline, CDR1 is SGHVS, CDR2 FNYEAQ. CDR3 length: 10 residues. V was trimmed by 9 bases and J by 11 bases, leaving 13 bases between them. The DNA of the CDR3 is TGTGCCAGTGAACAGGGAGAGGCTTTCTTT. It codes for CASEQGEAFF.

This rearrangement joins TRBV7-6 to TRBJ2-5; TRBD1 aligns across 11 bases. Germline V gives CDR1 SGHVS, CDR2 FNYEAQ. This CDR3 is 15 amino acids long. The V gene end was trimmed by 4 bases and the J gene end by 2 bases; junction bases not matched to a gene: 3. CDR3 nucleotides: TGTGCCAGCAGCTCAGGACAGGGGGCTCAAGAGACCCAGTACTTC. Protein: CASSSGQGAQETQYF.

V gene TRBV19 combines with J gene TRBJ1-1, with D maybe TRBD1 (5 bases). Looked up from germline, CDR1 is LNHDA and CDR2 is SQIVND (reference sequence). The CDR3 sequence is 16 residues long. The chain's CDR3 is CADLTPREESVSEAFF. The CDR3, as DNA: TGTGCAGATTTAACCCCCAGGGAAGAATCGGTATCTGAAGCTTTCTTT.

The chain combines TRBV11-3 with TRBJ1-5; D perhaps matches TRBD1 (5 bases). Trimming took off 5 bases at V and 7 bases at J, with 21 bases between the two ends. Germline CDR1 is SGHNT and CDR2 is YENEEA. CDR3 length equals 16 residues. The CDR3 loop is CASSPLNGHLGQPQHF. The CDR3, as DNA: TGTGCCAGCAGCCCCCTGAATGGACATCTAGGACAGCCCCAGCATTTT. Drawing the rest from reference TRBV11-3 and TRBJ1-5, the complete variable domain is EAGVVQSPRYKIIEKKQPVAFWCNPISGHNTLYWYLQNLGQGPELLIRYENEEAVDDSQLPKDRFSAERLKGVDSTLKIQPAELGDSAVYLCASSPLNGHLGQPQHFGDGTRLSIL.

This chain uses TRBV5-4 with TRBJ2-7, with 8 bases lining up with TRBD1. Losses at the gene ends were 4 bases for V and 4 bases for J; bases not matched to a gene: 13. The germline V gene has CDR1 SGHNT and CDR2 YYREEE (reference sequence). CDR3 length: 16 amino acids. CDR3 nucleotide sequence: TGTGCCAGCAGCCCTGGCGGGCAGGGGGCCGTTTACGAGCAGTACTTC. This translates into CASSPGGQGAVYEQYF.

The CDR3: CASSFREGTNTEAFF. CDR3 nucleotide sequence: TGCGCCAGCAGCTTTAGGGAGGGGACGAACACTGAAGCTTTCTTT. The chain carries TRBV5-1 and TRBJ1-1, with D possibly being TRBD1 (5 bases). Germline V gives CDR1 SGHRS, CDR2 YFSETQ. The CDR3 loop spans 15 amino acids. Trimming left V 2 bases short and J 1 base short, with 12 bases between.

This chain uses TRBV7-9 with TRBJ2-1; 8 bases are a match to TRBD2. CDR1 SEHNR and CDR2 FQNEAQ come from the germline V gene (reference sequence). CDR3 length equals 13 residues. The J segment lost 6 bases and the V segment lost 5 bases, leaving 3 bases of the junction unmatched. The CDR3 nucleotides read TGTGCCAGCAGCCCCCGGGGGGGCAATGAGCAGTTCTTC. Its protein product is CASSPRGGNEQFF. Using reference TRBV7-9 and TRBJ2-1 for the parts outside the CDR3, the full variable domain is DTGVSQNPRHKITKRGQNVTFRCDPISEHNRLYWYRQTLGQGPEFLTYFQNEAQLEKSRLLSDRFSAERPKGSFSTLEIQRTEQGDSAMYLCASSPRGGNEQFFGPGTRLTVL.

The chain combines TRBV5-1 with TRBJ2-3; possible D gene TRBD2, 5 bases. The ends were cut back, 0 bases at V and 2 bases at J, with 10 bases in the middle. CDR1 is SGHRS, CDR2 YFSETQ, per germline. The CDR3 sequence is 15 residues long. CDR3 sequence (DNA): TGCGCCAGCAGCTTGGCCGGGATTTACACAGATACGCAGTATTTT. It encodes CASSLAGIYTDTQYF.

The chain has TRBV4-1 and TRBJ1-6, with a weak D call TRBD1 (5 bases). V lost 0 bases to trimming and J lost 10 bases, with 19 bases between them. Per germline, CDR1 MGHRA and CDR2 YSYEKL. This CDR3 comprises 17 residues. The CDR3 protein is CASSQEMERGSHSPLHF. In DNA, the CDR3 is TGCGCCAGCAGCCAAGAGATGGAAAGGGGCTCTCACTCACCCCTCCACTTT.

The J gene is TRBJ2-5, the V gene TRBV18; no definite D call. V dropped 1 base and J dropped 2 bases, with 14 bases sitting between them. This CDR3 has 16 residues. Germline CDR1 is KGHSH and CDR2 is LQKENI. As DNA, the CDR3 is TGTGCCAGCTCACCACTCATCGTACCCGGGCAAGAGACCCAGTACTTC. Translated, it gives CASSPLIVPGQETQYF.

The CDR3 DNA follows: TGTGCCAGCCGAGGACAGATCTATGGCTACACCTTC. Its translation is CASRGQIYGYTF. The chain carries TRBV27 and TRBJ1-2; possible D gene TRBD1, 6 bases. The germline CDR1 and CDR2 sequences are MNHEY and SMNVEV (reference sequence). The ends were cut back, 8 bases at V and 4 bases at J, with 11 bases in the middle. CDR3 length: 12 residues.

This clone has just one count. This chain connects TRBV28 to TRBJ2-1; D ambiguous. The V gene's germline CDR1 is MDHEN and CDR2 SYDVKM. V lost 2 bases to trimming and J lost 4 bases, with 15 bases between them. The CDR3 extends over 16 amino acids. DNA of the CDR3: TGTGCCAGCAGTTTACAGTTTGGAGATCTTTACAATGAGCAGTTCTTC. Residues: CASSLQFGDLYNEQFF.

The J gene is TRBJ2-1, the V gene TRBV11-3; perhaps TRBD1 as D (6 bases). CDR1 is SGHNT, CDR2 YENEEA, per germline. V was cut by 2 bases and J by 1 base, with 9 bases left in between. The CDR3 consists of 15 residues. The CDR3 DNA is TGTGCCAGCAGCTTACAGGGGAAGTCCTACAATGAGCAGTTCTTC. Translating gives CASSLQGKSYNEQFF.

V usage is TRBV6-5 and J usage is TRBJ2-3; tentative D call: TRBD1 (6 bases). V lost 10 bases to trimming and J lost 6 bases, with 17 bases between them. The germline V gene has CDR1 MNHEY and CDR2 SVGAGI. This CDR3 region has 13 residues. The CDR3 is CAILTGLVDTQYF. The CDR3 DNA follows: TGTGCCATTTTAACAGGGCTGGTGGATACGCAGTATTTT.

The chain couples TRBV7-2 to TRBJ2-3; a weak D match, TRBD1 (5 bases). In germline, CDR1 is SGHTA, CDR2 FQGNSA. The CDR3 consists of 16 residues. V lost 5 bases, J lost 0 bases, and 15 bases lay in between. CDR3 nucleotide sequence: TGTGCCAGCAGCGCTCACAGGAGAATAAGCACAGATACGCAGTATTTT. It encodes CASSAHRRISTDTQYF.

The CDR3 region is CSARQGTEAFF. Here the CDR3 DNA reads TGCAGTGCCCGACAGGGGACTGAAGCTTTCTTT. The chain couples TRBV20-1 to TRBJ1-1; 8 bases are shared with TRBD1. CDR1 is DFQATT, CDR2 SNEGSKA, per germline (reference sequence). Trimming took 6 bases from V and 5 from J; bases not matched to a gene: 2. The CDR3 is made up of 11 amino acids.

The count of this clone is one. The rearrangement uses TRBV27 and TRBJ2-6, with TRBD1 matching 9 bases. The CDR3 spans 18 residues. Looked up from germline, CDR1 is MNHEY and CDR2 is SMNVEV (reference sequence). V was pared by 3 bases and J by 0 bases, with 6 bases of the junction left unmatched. CDR3 DNA: TGTGCCAGCAGTTTGTATGGGACAGGGTCCTCTGGGGCCAACGTCCTGACTTTC. Residues: CASSLYGTGSSGANVLTF.

The chain is built from TRBV2 and TRBJ1-6; 9 nucleotides agree with TRBD1. This CDR3 comprises 14 residues. The V segment lost 7 bases and the J segment 7 bases; nucleotides outside the gene matches: 5. Germline V gene data show CDR1 as SNHLY and CDR2 as FYNNEI. CDR3: CASMWTGVNSPLHF. The DNA for the CDR3 is TGTGCCAGCATGTGGACAGGGGTGAATTCACCCCTCCACTTT.

The chain uses TRBV7-2 and TRBJ1-1, with 7 bases fitting TRBD1. Trimming took 2 bases from V and 4 from J; bases not matched to a gene: 4. The V gene's germline CDR1 is SGHTA and CDR2 FQGNSA. This CDR3 is 14 amino acids long. The CDR3 coding sequence is TGTGCCAGCAGCTTAATGACAGGGAGCACTGAAGCTTTCTTT. Protein product: CASSLMTGSTEAFF.

This clone was recorded once. The chain has TRBV5-1 and TRBJ1-3; possibly TRBD1 for D (6 bases). CDR3 length: 15 amino acids. V was cut by 4 bases and J by 2 bases, with 13 bases left in between. CDR1 is SGHRS, CDR2 YFSETQ, per germline. The CDR3 bases are TGCGCCAGCAGCCCGGCGGCAGGGGCTGGAAACACCATATATTTT. Amino acid sequence: CASSPAAGAGNTIYF.

V usage is TRBV5-1 and J usage is TRBJ2-1, with 9 bases identical to TRBD2. From germline, CDR1 is SGHRS and CDR2 YFSETQ. The V and J ends lost 0 bases and 4 bases, in that order; junction bases with no gene match: 2. The length of the CDR3 is 15 residues. The CDR3 sequence is CASSLDSGGYNEQFF. The CDR3 DNA reads as TGCGCCAGCAGCTTGGACAGCGGGGGGTACAATGAGCAGTTCTTC.

The V and J genes are TRBV7-2 and TRBJ2-1; perhaps TRBD2 as D (6 bases). The CDR3 has 15 amino acids. V dropped 1 base and J dropped 4 bases, with 11 bases sitting between them. From germline, CDR1 is SGHTA and CDR2 FQGNSA. The CDR3 spells CASSLGVAVYNEQFF. The CDR3 DNA reads TGTGCCAGCAGCTTAGGAGTAGCGGTTTACAATGAGCAGTTCTTC.

The chain couples TRBV15 to TRBJ2-1; possibly TRBD1 for D (6 bases). The CDR3 spans 16 residues. The V gene lost 1 base and the J gene lost 7 bases, with 17 bases spanning the gap. Germline CDR1 is LNHNV and CDR2 is YYDKDF (reference sequence). The CDR3 loop is CATSRGGERGGNEQFF. DNA for the CDR3: TGTGCCACCAGCAGAGGAGGTGAACGAGGGGGTAATGAGCAGTTCTTC.

The V gene is TRBV5-1, the J gene TRBJ1-5, with TRBD1 matching 11 bases. Trimming cost V 6 bases and J 4 bases; bases outside gene matches: 6. Germline values: CDR1 SGHRS, CDR2 YFSETQ. This CDR3 spans 15 amino acids. The CDR3 bases are TGCGCCAGCACCTGGACAGGGGGCCCGAATCAGCCCCAGCATTTT. This encodes CASTWTGGPNQPQHF.

V and J are TRBV10-2 and TRBJ2-3, with a possible D match to TRBD2 (6 bases). CDR1 and CDR2 (germline): WSHSY, SAAADI. The CDR3 consists of 15 residues. Between the trimmed V and J ends, which lost 2 bases and 1 base, there was a span of 10 bases. In DNA, the CDR3 is TGCGCCAGCAGTGAGGTCGCTAGCGGCACAGATACGCAGTATTTT. This encodes CASSEVASGTDTQYF.

The chain links TRBV9 to TRBJ2-1; 10 nucleotides agree with TRBD2. CDR3 length equals 17 residues. The J segment lost 2 bases and the V segment lost 0 bases, leaving 5 bases of the junction unmatched. Germline values: CDR1 SGDLS, CDR2 YYNGEE. In DNA form, the CDR3 reads TGTGCCAGCAGCGTAGAGTCCCTAGCGGGGGCCTACAATGAGCAGTTCTTC. Translating it yields CASSVESLAGAYNEQFF.

The chain couples TRBV5-5 to TRBJ1-1; TRBD1 matches at 7 bases. Germline values: CDR1 SGHKS, CDR2 YYEKEE (reference sequence). The trim removed 1 base at V and 3 bases at J, leaving 6 bases unmatched. This CDR3 region has 15 residues. The CDR3 is CASSLSQGVYTEAFF. The CDR3 bases are TGTGCCAGCAGCTTGTCGCAGGGGGTATACACTGAAGCTTTCTTT.

In DNA, the CDR3 is TGTGCCAGCAGTAATATTCCCTCCACCGGGGAGCTGTTTTTT. Protein: CASSNIPSTGELFF. The rearrangement joins TRBV6-5 to TRBJ2-2; D remains unclear. The germline V gene encodes CDR1 MNHEY and CDR2 SVGAGI. The CDR3 contains 14 residues. Trimming left V 5 bases short and J 4 bases short, with 11 bases between.

J is TRBJ1-1 and V is TRBV9; D gene uncertain. This CDR3 spans 15 amino acids. V dropped 1 base and J dropped 2 bases, with 12 bases sitting between them. From germline, CDR1 is SGDLS and CDR2 YYNGEE. This CDR3 reads CASSVFAGDNTEAFF. The CDR3 DNA reads as TGTGCCAGCAGCGTATTCGCAGGCGATAACACTGAAGCTTTCTTT.

The genes are TRBV5-5 and TRBJ2-5; 10 nucleotides agree with TRBD2. CDR3 length: 16 amino acids. Germline V CDR1 and CDR2: SGHKS, YYEKEE (reference sequence). The J segment lost 3 bases and the V segment lost 4 bases, leaving 9 bases of the junction unmatched. This CDR3 is CASSLGLLAGKETQYF. CDR3 nucleotides: TGTGCCAGCAGCCTTGGTCTACTAGCGGGGAAAGAGACCCAGTACTTC.